One sample yielded the 5 T cell receptor beta chains listed below, sequenced in a study of B cell selection in AIRE deficiency. The regulatory T cell sort gate was CD4+CD25hiCD127low/negative. Produced via immunoSEQ multiplex PCR; TCRdb's table is partial and in-frame only. The sample contains 20,000 to 25,000 clones, about nine tenths of which appear only once. Sequencing was carried out using CD4+CD25+ Tregs sorted from PBMCs. These receptors were taken from a human donor in good health.

The chain couples TRBV6-6 to TRBJ1-3, with TRBD1 as a possible D gene (5 bases). Germline loops: CDR1 MNHNY, CDR2 SVGAGI (reference sequence). V dropped 8 bases and J dropped 1 base, with 12 bases sitting between them. CDR3 size: 14 residues. CDR3 sequence reads: CASVGPLSGNTIYF. CDR3 in DNA: TGTGCCAGCGTGGGGCCGCTATCTGGAAACACCATATATTTT.

The rearrangement uses TRBV9 and TRBJ2-1; 10 bases are shared with TRBD2. Trimming took 0 bases from V and 8 from J; bases not matched to a gene: 5. Per germline, CDR1 SGDLS and CDR2 YYNGEE. The CDR3 is 15 residues long. The CDR3 is CASSVAASGSDEQFF. The CDR3 DNA sequence: TGTGCCAGCAGCGTAGCGGCTAGCGGGAGCGATGAGCAGTTCTTC. Full variable domain (outside the CDR3, taken from reference TRBV9 and TRBJ2-1): DSGVTQTPKHLITATGQRVTLRCSPRSGDLSVYWYQQSLDQGLQFLIQYYNGEERAKGNILERFSAQQFPDLHSELNLSSLELGDSALYFCASSVAASGSDEQFFGPGTRLTVL.

This sequence joins TRBV7-9 and TRBJ1-1; tentatively, D is TRBD1 (5 bases). This CDR3 is 15 amino acids long. The germline V and J ends were trimmed by 1 base and 1 base, with 10 bases remaining between them. Germline V gene sequence: CDR1 SEHNR, CDR2 FQNEAQ (reference sequence). In DNA form, the CDR3 reads TGTGCCAGCAGCTTAGGGGGCAGGCCGAACACTGAAGCTTTCTTT. The encoded protein is CASSLGGRPNTEAFF.

The chain uses TRBV30 and TRBJ1-4; D call uncertain. The CDR3 is made up of 15 amino acids. Germline V gives CDR1 GTSNPN, CDR2 SVGIG (reference sequence). Trimming took 0 bases from V and 8 from J, leaving 16 bases between them. Written as DNA, the CDR3 is TGTGCCTGGAGTGTACCCTGGGCCCGTCGGGAAAAACTGTTTTTT. Protein: CAWSVPWARREKLFF.

The chain uses TRBV27 and TRBJ1-2, with D possibly being TRBD1 (6 bases). CDR3 length: 15 residues. Trimming took 3 bases from V and 4 from J, leaving 15 bases between them. CDR1 and CDR2 (germline): MNHEY, SMNVEV (reference sequence). CDR3 loop: CASSFSTGHVYGYTF. Written as DNA, the CDR3 is TGTGCCAGCAGTTTCTCAACAGGGCATGTCTATGGCTACACCTTC.